Detailed here is one T cell receptor beta chain. Its antigen is not known. RNA served as the template for amplifying TCR beta CDR3 regions. Following a first-round RT-PCR that used HTBI primers, a second-round multiplex PCR was carried out. MiXCR was run by TCRdb on the multiplex PCR reads, yielding one entry per CDR3 protein. Of hundreds of thousands of distinct CDR3 sequences in the sample, 35% to 50% were seen once. This entry is derived from a study of Graves' ophthalmopathy and Graves' hyperthyroidism. General study findings and limits: Cross-validated, the 13-signature model showed 87.88%/81.08% sensitivity/specificity, and 80%/75% in the test set.

The CDR3 covers 15 residues. With 4 bases removed from V and 3 bases from J, the gap between germline ends came to 18 bases. The V gene's germline CDR1 is SQVTM and CDR2 ANQGSEA. This TCR came from an adult man with Graves' ophthalmopathy. The sequenced sample consisted of peripheral blood. The genes are TRBV29-1 and TRBJ2-5; the D gene is possibly TRBD2 (6 bases). CDR3: CSVASSPGLEETQYF. As DNA, the CDR3 is TGCAGCGTTGCCAGCAGCCCGGGACTGGAAGAGACCCAGTACTTC.